The present T cell receptor (beta chain) was sequenced within a study of shared clonotypes between healthy human individuals. Study background: With ages of 18 to 49, the donors were a couple of women and three men.

Points from the study as a whole: Estimated richness was generally greater in naive than memory subsets.

The study drew all its donors from Caucasian adults living in Nashville, Tennessee. Naive CD45RA+ and memory CD45RA-negative subsets were split from CD4+ cells. Germline V gives CDR1 SGDLS, CDR2 YYNGEE. The trim removed 2 bases at V and 2 bases at J, leaving 3 bases unmatched. The length of the CDR3 is 15 residues. Libraries were prepared by immunoSEQ multiplex PCR; TCRdb keeps only in-frame clonotypes and omits some of them. This repertoire shows about 2.3 million clones, less than 95% found once; its top ten account for 0.37%. Turning to this clone: The antigen is undetermined. Additional DNA sequences in this sample encode the identical CDR3.

Sequenced material: naive CD4+ T cells from PBMCs. Regarding subset: CD45RA+ positively selected. The sequence was collected from a man between 18 and 35 years old in good health. Some clones in this sample may be carry-over from other donors' samples. The rearrangement links TRBV9 to TRBJ2-1, with 8 bases matching TRBD2. CDR3 nucleotide sequence: TGTGCCAGCAGCGTGAGTAGCGGGACCTACAATGAGCAGTTCTTC. Residues: CASSVSSGTYNEQFF.